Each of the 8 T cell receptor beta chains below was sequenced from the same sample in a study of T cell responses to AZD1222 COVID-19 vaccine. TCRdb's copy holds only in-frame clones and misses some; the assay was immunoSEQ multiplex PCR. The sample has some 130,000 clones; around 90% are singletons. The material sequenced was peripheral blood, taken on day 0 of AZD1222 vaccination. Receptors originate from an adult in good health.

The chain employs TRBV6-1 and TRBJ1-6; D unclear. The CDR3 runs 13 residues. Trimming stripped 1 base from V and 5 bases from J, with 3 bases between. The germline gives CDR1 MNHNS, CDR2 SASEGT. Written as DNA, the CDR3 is TGTGCCAGCAGTGAAGGGAATAATTCACCCCTCCACTTT. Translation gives CASSEGNNSPLHF.

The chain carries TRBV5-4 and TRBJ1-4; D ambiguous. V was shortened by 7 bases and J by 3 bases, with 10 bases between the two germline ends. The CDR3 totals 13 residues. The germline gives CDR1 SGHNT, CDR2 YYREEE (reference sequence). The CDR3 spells CASRERANEKLFF. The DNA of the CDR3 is TGTGCCAGCCGAGAGCGGGCTAATGAAAAACTGTTTTTT.

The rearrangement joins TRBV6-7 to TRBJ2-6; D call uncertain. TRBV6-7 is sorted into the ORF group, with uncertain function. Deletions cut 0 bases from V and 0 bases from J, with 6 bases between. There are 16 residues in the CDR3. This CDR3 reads CASSYSRTSGANVLTF. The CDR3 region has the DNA TGTGCCAGCAGTTACTCGAGAACCTCTGGGGCCAACGTCCTGACTTTC.

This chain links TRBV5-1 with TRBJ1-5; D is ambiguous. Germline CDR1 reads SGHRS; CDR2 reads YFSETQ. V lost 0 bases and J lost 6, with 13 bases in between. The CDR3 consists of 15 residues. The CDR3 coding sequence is TGCGCCAGCAGCTTGGCCGGGCAGGTACGTCAGCCCCAGCATTTT. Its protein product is CASSLAGQVRQPQHF.

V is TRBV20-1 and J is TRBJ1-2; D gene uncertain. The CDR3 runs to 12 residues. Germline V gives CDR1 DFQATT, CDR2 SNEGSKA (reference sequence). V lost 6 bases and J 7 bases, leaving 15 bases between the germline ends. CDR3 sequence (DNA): TGCAGTGCCAGTACAGAAAGTGGTGGCTACACCTTC. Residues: CSASTESGGYTF.

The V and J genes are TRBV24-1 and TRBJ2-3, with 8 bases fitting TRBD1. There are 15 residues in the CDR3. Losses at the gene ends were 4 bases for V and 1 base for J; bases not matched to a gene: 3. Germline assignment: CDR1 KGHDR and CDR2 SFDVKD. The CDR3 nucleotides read TGTGCCACCAGTGACCCACAGGGGGGCACAGATACGCAGTATTTT. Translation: CATSDPQGGTDTQYF.

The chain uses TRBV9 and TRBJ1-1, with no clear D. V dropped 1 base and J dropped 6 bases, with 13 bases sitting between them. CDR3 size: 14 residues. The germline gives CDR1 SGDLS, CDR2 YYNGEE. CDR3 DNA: TGTGCCAGCAGCGTAACGGGCCTGGAGTCTGAAGCTTTCTTT. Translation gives CASSVTGLESEAFF.

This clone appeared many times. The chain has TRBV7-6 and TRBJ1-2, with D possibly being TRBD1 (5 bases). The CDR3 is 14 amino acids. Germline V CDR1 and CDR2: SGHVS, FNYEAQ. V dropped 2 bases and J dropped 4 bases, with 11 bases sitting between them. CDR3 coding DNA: TGTGCCAGCAGCTTACAGGGCGGGGGCTATGGCTACACCTTC. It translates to CASSLQGGGYGYTF.